Following are 2 T cell receptor beta chains from one sample sequenced in a study of radiation and T cells in renal cell carcinoma. The sample's time point: baseline pretreatment blood. Specified treatment: 15 Gy SBRT to primary tumor, nephrectomy 4 weeks later. Generated by immunoSEQ multiplex PCR, the TCRdb table keeps only in-frame clones and is missing some. The sample carries 150,000 or so clones, about 88% recorded once. Here the sequenced sample was blood, taken from a patient whose treatment included radiotherapy and nephrectomy. The receptors come from a woman aged 70-85 years with renal cell carcinoma.

In DNA, the CDR3 is TGTGCCTGTCGGACATCCGAAAGCTCCTACGAGCAGTACTTC. Translation gives CACRTSESSYEQYF. The V and J genes are TRBV30 and TRBJ2-7; a possible D gene is TRBD1 (5 bases). Trimming cost V 6 bases and J 0 bases, with 15 bases left between them. The germline gives CDR1 GTSNPN, CDR2 SVGIG (reference sequence). The CDR3 spans 14 residues. Variable domain in full (rest from reference TRBV30 and TRBJ2-7): SQTIHQWPATLVQPVGSPLSLECTVEGTSNPNLYWYRQAAGRGLQLLFYSVGIGQISSEVPQNLSASRPQDRQFILSSKKLLLSDSGFYLCACRTSESSYEQYFGPGTRLTVT.

The V gene is TRBV27, the J gene TRBJ2-7; D is unresolved. Trimming pared 3 bases from V and 4 bases from J, leaving 10 bases between. Germline V lookup: CDR1 MNHEY, CDR2 SMNVEV (reference sequence). CDR3 length equals 13 residues. The CDR3 DNA follows: TGTGCCAGCAGTTTGAGTAAGGGTTACGAGCAGTACTTC. The encoded protein is CASSLSKGYEQYF.